The T cell receptor beta chain described here comes from a study of T cell changes during pregnancy in multiple sclerosis. Looked up from germline, CDR1 is SGHRS and CDR2 is YFSETQ. CDR3 size: 15 residues. After removal of 4 bases from V and 4 bases from J, the junction contained 5 bases not matched to a gene. This table comes from immunoSEQ multiplex PCR, and its TCRdb copy is limited to in-frame clones, with some not included. The profile shows 76,000 or so clones, just over 90% of them singletons. J is TRBJ2-6 and V is TRBV5-1, with 7 bases matching TRBD1. This material consisted of peripheral blood, taken in the second trimester of pregnancy. This clonotype was obtained from a female donor in good health, enrolled as a control in a pregnancy study. CDR3 nucleotide sequence: TGCGCCAGCAGCGGGACAGTCCCCGGGGCCAACGTCCTGACTTTC. Protein: CASSGTVPGANVLTF.